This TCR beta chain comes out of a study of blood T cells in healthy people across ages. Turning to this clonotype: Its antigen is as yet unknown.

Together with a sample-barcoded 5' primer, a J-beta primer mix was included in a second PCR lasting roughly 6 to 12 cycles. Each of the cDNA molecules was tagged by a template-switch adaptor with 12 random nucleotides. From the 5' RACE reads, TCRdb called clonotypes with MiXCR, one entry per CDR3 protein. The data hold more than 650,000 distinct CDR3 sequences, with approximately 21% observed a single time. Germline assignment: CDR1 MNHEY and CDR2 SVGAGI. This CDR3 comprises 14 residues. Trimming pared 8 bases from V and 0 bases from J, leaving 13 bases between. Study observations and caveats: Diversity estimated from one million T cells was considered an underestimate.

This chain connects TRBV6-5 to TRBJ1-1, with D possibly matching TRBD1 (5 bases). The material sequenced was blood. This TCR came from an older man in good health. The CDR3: CASSRGGLNTEAFF. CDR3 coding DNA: TGTGCCAGCTCCCGGGGGGGTTTGAACACTGAAGCTTTCTTT.